This T cell receptor (beta chain) appears in the sequencing data of a study of memory CD4+ T cells and cytomegalovirus serostatus. Study-wide context: Of the healthy Belgian adults, several were CMV seropositive and 20 to 30 seronegative. Notes on the study in general: About 40% of the roughly 160 known CMV-associated TCRbeta sequences appeared in CD4+ memory.

Single viable CD3+CD4+CD8-CD45RO+ cells were sorted as the memory CD4+ T cells. After thawing, CD4+ T cells were positively selected. The V gene's germline CDR1 is SGHRS and CDR2 YFSETQ. There are 16 residues in the CDR3. V gave up 0 bases and J gave up 2 bases; unmatched junction bases: 4. Original processing notes: Out-of-frame sequences were removed, leaving roughly 2,200,000 distinct TCRbeta sequences. Generated by immunoSEQ multiplex PCR, the TCRdb table keeps only in-frame clones and is missing some. V, J and clone size derive from that table, while D and trimming were established from the DNA sequence. The sample contains approximately 50,000 clones, around three quarters of which appear only once. This clone was observed a single time. What it recognizes is unknown.

This chain links TRBV5-1 with TRBJ2-1; TRBD1 matches 8 bases. The source material was memory CD4+ T cells from blood. The receptor was isolated from an adult in good health and CMV-seropositive. CDR3 bases: TGCGCCAGCAGCTTGGTTGGACAGGGTACCTACAATGAGCAGTTCTTC. Its translation is CASSLVGQGTYNEQFF.